The 3 T cell receptor beta chains below come from one sample, sequenced in a study of T cells after yellow fever vaccination. From the 5' RACE reads, TCRdb called clonotypes with MiXCR, one entry per CDR3 protein. The data contain about 340,000 distinct CDR3 sequences, about 12% of them seen just once; the ten biggest clones take up around 3%. This material consisted of CD4+ T cells sorted from PBMCs, taken 15 days after the yellow fever booster vaccination. These receptors all come from a man aged 18 to 30 who received the YFV17D yellow fever vaccine.

This chain links TRBV7-2 with TRBJ2-5; 10 nucleotides align to TRBD1. Germline loops: CDR1 SGHTA, CDR2 FQGNSA. With V trimmed by 5 bases and J by 1 base, 10 bases remained unmatched. The CDR3 has 17 amino acids. The DNA for the CDR3 is TGTGCCAGCAGCCATGGCGGGACAGGGGTCCTCCAAGAGACCCAGTACTTC. Amino acid sequence: CASSHGGTGVLQETQYF.

This clonotype has just a few counts. This chain links TRBV12-3 or TRBV12-4 with TRBJ1-2, with D maybe TRBD1 (5 bases). V lost 5 bases and J 7 bases, leaving 14 bases between the germline ends. CDR3 size: 13 residues. This CDR3 is CASSPSGRGGYTF. CDR3 coding DNA: TGTGCCAGCAGTCCTTCAGGGCGAGGTGGCTACACCTTC.

CDR3 sequence (DNA): TGTGCCAGCAGCTGGAGACGGACAGGGCTGGGTCAGCCCCAGCATTTT. It codes for CASSWRRTGLGQPQHF. The chain couples TRBV7-8 to TRBJ1-5, with TRBD1 matching over 8 bases. V lost 4 bases to trimming and J lost 6 bases; unmatched junction nucleotides: 11. Per the germline V gene, CDR1 is SGHVS and CDR2 is FQNEAQ. The CDR3 spans 16 residues.